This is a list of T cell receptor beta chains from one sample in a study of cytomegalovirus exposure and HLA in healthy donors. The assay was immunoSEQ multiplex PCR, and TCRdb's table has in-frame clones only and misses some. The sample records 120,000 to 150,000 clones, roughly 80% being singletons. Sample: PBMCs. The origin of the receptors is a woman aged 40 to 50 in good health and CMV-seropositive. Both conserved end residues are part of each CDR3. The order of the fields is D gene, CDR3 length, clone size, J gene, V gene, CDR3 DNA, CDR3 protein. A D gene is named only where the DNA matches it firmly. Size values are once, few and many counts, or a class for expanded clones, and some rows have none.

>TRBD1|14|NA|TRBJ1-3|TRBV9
TGTGCCAGCAGTTCGACAGGGGCTGGAAACACCATATATTTT
CASSSTGAGNTIYF
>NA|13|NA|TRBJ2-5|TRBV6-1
TGTGCCAGCAGGCGGGTGCCTGCAGAGACCCAGTACTTC
CASRRVPAETQYF
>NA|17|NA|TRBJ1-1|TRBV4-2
TGTGCCAGCAGCCTACTTGGGGAGGGACCTATGAACACTGAAGCTTTCTTT
CASSLLGEGPMNTEAFF
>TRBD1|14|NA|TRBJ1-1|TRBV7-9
TGTTCCAGCAGCTTAGGGGGCGCGTTGCCTGAAGCTTTCTTT
CSSSLGGALPEAFF
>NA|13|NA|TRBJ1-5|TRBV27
TGTGCCAGCAGTCCGCGGATCAATCAGCCCCAGCATTTT
CASSPRINQPQHF
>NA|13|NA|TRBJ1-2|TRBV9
TGTGCCAGCAGCGTGACAGGTTCTGGGGGCTACACCTTC
CASSVTGSGGYTF
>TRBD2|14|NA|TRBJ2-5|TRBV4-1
TGCGCCAGCAGCCTTCGACTAGCCGAAGAGACCCAGTACTTC
CASSLRLAEETQYF
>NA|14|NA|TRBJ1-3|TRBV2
TGTGCCAGCAGTGAGCGGACACCAGGAAACACCATATATTTT
CASSERTPGNTIYF
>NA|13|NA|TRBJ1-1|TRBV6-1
TGTGCCAGCAGGGGGCTCAGATGGACTGAAGCTTTCTTT
CASRGLRWTEAFF
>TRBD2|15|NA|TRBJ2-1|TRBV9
TGTGCCAGCAGCATAACTAGCGGGGGGGCCGGTGAGCAGTTCTTC
CASSITSGGAGEQFF
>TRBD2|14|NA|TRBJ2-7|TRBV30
TGTGCCTGGAGACTAGCGGGGGGAACGGGCGAGCAGTACTTC
CAWRLAGGTGEQYF
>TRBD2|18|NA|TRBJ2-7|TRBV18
TGTGCCAGCTCACCCAGTCCCACCCGCGGGGGATTCTCCTACGAGCAGTACTTC
CASSPSPTRGGFSYEQYF
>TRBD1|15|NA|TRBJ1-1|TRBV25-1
TGTGCCAGCAGTCAACAGGGGTTAATGAACACTGAAGCTTTCTTT
CASSQQGLMNTEAFF
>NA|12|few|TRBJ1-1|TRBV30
TGTGCCTGGAGTGTACCGGGGGGCGATACTTTCTTT
CAWSVPGGDTFF
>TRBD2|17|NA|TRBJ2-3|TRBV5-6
TGTGCCAGCAGCTTCCGCGGGGGAGCGAGTATTCCAGATACGCAGTATTTT
CASSFRGGASIPDTQYF
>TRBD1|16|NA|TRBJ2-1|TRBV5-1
TGCGCCAGCAGCTTGGTCGGCGGGACAGGCATCAATGAGCAGTTCTTC
CASSLVGGTGINEQFF
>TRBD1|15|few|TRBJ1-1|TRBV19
TGTGCCAGTTTTGCCCCCGGGACAGGGGGCACTGAAGCTTTCTTT
CASFAPGTGGTEAFF
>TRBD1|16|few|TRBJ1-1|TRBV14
TGTGCCAGCAGCCAAGACAAAGCCGGGACAGTCACTGAAGCTTTCTTT
CASSQDKAGTVTEAFF
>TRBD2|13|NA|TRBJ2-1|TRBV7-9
TGTGCCAGCAGCGCCAGGTGGGGGGGTGAGCAGTTCTTC
CASSARWGGEQFF
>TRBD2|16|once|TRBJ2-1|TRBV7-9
TGTGCCAGCAGCGCCTTTAGCGGGGGAGCTTACAATGAGCAGTTCTTC
CASSAFSGGAYNEQFF
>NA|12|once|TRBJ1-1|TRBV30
TGTGCCTGGAGGACTTACAGGTCCGAAGCTTTCTTT
CAWRTYRSEAFF
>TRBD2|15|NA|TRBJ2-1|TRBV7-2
TGTGCCAGCAGCTCCAGCGGGGGGGCCAGGAATGAGCAGTTCTTC
CASSSSGGARNEQFF
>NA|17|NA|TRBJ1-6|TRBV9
TGTGCCAGCAGCGCGGGAGGGGGACTAACACCTAATTCACCCCTCCACTTT
CASSAGGGLTPNSPLHF
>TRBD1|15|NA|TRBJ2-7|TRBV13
TGTGCCAGCAGTTTCCCCGGACAGGGATCCTACGAGCAGTACTTC
CASSFPGQGSYEQYF
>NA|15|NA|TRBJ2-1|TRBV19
TGTGCCAGTAGTATAAAGGTGGGGGGGCCTGATGAGCAGTTCTTC
CASSIKVGGPDEQFF
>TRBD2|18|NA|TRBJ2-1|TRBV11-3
TGTGCCAGCAGCCCAGGGACTAGCGGGGGGACGAACTACAATGAGCAGTTCTTC
CASSPGTSGGTNYNEQFF
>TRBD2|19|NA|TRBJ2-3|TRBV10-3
TGTGCCATCAGCATCCACCTCGGGACTAGCGGGGGGGACACAGATACGCAGTATTTT
CAISIHLGTSGGDTDTQYF